Listed below are T cell receptor beta chains from one sample, sequenced in a study of blood T cell repertoires in COVID-19. Data came from immunoSEQ multiplex PCR; TCRdb stores just in-frame clones and leaves some out. This sample carries under 200,000 clones, more than 70% of them seen once, and the ten largest clones take 1.5% to 2%. The sequencing input was peripheral blood. The receptor set was obtained from a young man with active or convalescent COVID-19. Each CDR3 is given with its conserved first and last residue. A D gene is named only where the DNA matches it firmly. A row's size may be missing; if present it is once, few, many or a size class.

.	TRBV11-2	TRBJ1-3	once	CASSLTVSGNTIYF	TGTGCCAGCAGCTTGACAGTTTCTGGAAACACCATATATTTT
.	TRBV24-1	TRBJ2-3	.	CATSDSLRDTQYF	TGTGCCACCAGTGATTCACTCAGGGATACGCAGTATTTT
.	TRBV30	TRBJ1-4	.	CAWSTGLGEKLFF	TGTGCCTGGAGCACAGGGTTGGGGGAAAAACTGTTTTTT
.	TRBV5-1	TRBJ1-2	few	CASSGQGLNGYTF	TGCGCCAGCAGTGGGCAGGGCCTGAATGGCTACACCTTC
.	TRBV5-1	TRBJ1-4	.	CASSFDRSNEKLFF	TGCGCCAGCAGCTTTGACAGATCTAATGAAAAACTGTTTTTT
TRBD2	TRBV30	TRBJ2-5	.	CAWERGGLETQYF	TGTGCCTGGGAGCGGGGGGGCCTGGAGACCCAGTACTTC
.	TRBV6-5	TRBJ2-7	.	CASSSSRGSSYEQYF	TGTGCCAGCAGTAGCAGTAGGGGGAGCTCCTACGAGCAGTACTTC
TRBD1	TRBV30	TRBJ2-7	once	CAWRGNRGRYEQYF	TGTGCCTGGAGGGGGAACAGGGGGCGGTACGAGCAGTACTTC
TRBD2	TRBV6-5	TRBJ2-3	.	CASSKTSGSSDTQYF	TGTGCCAGCAGCAAGACTAGCGGGAGTTCTGATACGCAGTATTTT
TRBD2	TRBV2	TRBJ2-3	.	CASNGRNTGLGADTQYF	TGTGCCAGCAATGGGAGAAATACGGGACTAGGTGCAGATACGCAGTATTTT
.	TRBV27	TRBJ1-2	once	CASSNTGSRGYTF	TGTGCCAGCAGTAACACAGGGTCTAGAGGCTACACCTTC
TRBD2	TRBV6-5	TRBJ2-7	.	CASSPPLGGRYEQYF	TGTGCCAGCAGTCCCCCTTTGGGAGGGCGATACGAGCAGTACTTC
TRBD2	TRBV19	TRBJ2-3	.	CASRGTSGAFSTDTQYF	TGTGCCAGTAGAGGGACTAGCGGAGCATTTAGCACAGATACGCAGTATTTT
TRBD2	TRBV7-2	TRBJ2-2	once	CASSEGLAGGNTGELFF	TGTGCCAGCAGCGAAGGACTAGCGGGAGGGAACACCGGGGAGCTGTTTTTT
TRBD1	TRBV3-1/TRBV3-2	TRBJ2-1	.	CASKPGQGTEQFF	TGTGCCAGCAAACCGGGACAGGGGACTGAGCAGTTCTTC
TRBD1	TRBV25-1	TRBJ1-1	.	CASSDPQGSDTEAFF	TGTGCCAGCAGTGACCCACAGGGGTCCGACACTGAAGCTTTCTTT
.	TRBV6-1	TRBJ2-3	.	CASSEWGVGADTQYF	TGTGCCAGCAGTGAATGGGGGGTTGGCGCAGATACGCAGTATTTT
.	TRBV14	TRBJ2-1	.	CASSHLYLGNEQFF	TGTGCCAGCAGCCACCTCTACCTAGGTAATGAGCAGTTCTTC
TRBD1	TRBV7-3	TRBJ1-5	.	CASSLRDRGNQPQHF	TGTGCCAGCAGCTTACGGGACAGGGGGAATCAGCCCCAGCATTTT
.	TRBV7-9	TRBJ2-7	.	CASSPEGFQESEQYF	TGTGCCAGCAGCCCAGAGGGTTTCCAGGAGTCCGAGCAGTACTTC
.	TRBV2	TRBJ1-1	.	CASRELPNTEAFF	TGTGCCAGCAGAGAACTTCCGAACACTGAAGCTTTCTTT
.	TRBV7-6	TRBJ1-5	once	CASSLGVPGVSNQPQHF	TGTGCCAGCAGCTTAGGAGTGCCAGGGGTTAGCAATCAGCCCCAGCATTTT
.	TRBV29-1	TRBJ1-4	.	CSVQTTGTGSEKLFF	TGCAGCGTTCAAACTACCGGGACTGGAAGTGAAAAACTGTTTTTT
TRBD1	TRBV5-1	TRBJ1-6	.	CASSPQTGGNSPLHF	TGCGCCAGCAGCCCCCAGACAGGGGGGAATTCACCCCTCCACTTT
.	TRBV6-1	TRBJ1-1	.	CASSDTSTAHFF	TGTGCCAGCAGTGACACCTCTACTGCCCATTTCTTT
.	TRBV27	TRBJ2-3	.	CASALRGGWADTQYF	TGTGCCAGCGCGCTAAGGGGGGGGTGGGCAGATACGCAGTATTTT
TRBD2	TRBV2	TRBJ2-5	.	CASSERASGRETQYF	TGTGCCAGCAGTGAGAGAGCTAGCGGGAGGGAGACCCAGTACTTC
.	TRBV5-1	TRBJ1-1	few	CASSTRGAPTEAFF	TGCGCCAGCAGCACGCGGGGGGCGCCCACTGAAGCTTTCTTT
TRBD1	TRBV9	TRBJ2-7	.	CASSGGQGGFYEQYF	TGTGCCAGCAGCGGGGGACAGGGGGGCTTCTACGAGCAGTACTTC
TRBD2	TRBV5-8	TRBJ2-1	.	CASSFPPTSGDNEQFF	TGTGCCAGCAGCTTCCCGCCGACTAGCGGTGACAATGAGCAGTTCTTC
.	TRBV6-5	TRBJ1-3	.	CASSWSRGSSGNTIYF	TGTGCCAGCAGTTGGTCTAGGGGGTCCTCTGGAAACACCATATATTTT
.	TRBV6-5	TRBJ2-2	once	CASRVTGIPGELFF	TGTGCCAGCAGGGTTACAGGGATACCCGGGGAGCTGTTTTTT
.	TRBV9	TRBJ2-3	.	CASSVLFSTDTQYF	TGTGCCAGCAGCGTACTTTTTAGCACAGATACGCAGTATTTT
.	TRBV19	TRBJ1-3	.	CASQTADSGNTIYF	TGTGCCAGTCAGACAGCCGACTCTGGAAACACCATATATTTT
.	TRBV24-1	TRBJ2-5	.	CATSESGDLEETQYF	TGTGCCACCAGTGAGAGTGGGGACTTGGAGGAGACCCAGTACTTC
TRBD1	TRBV3-1/TRBV3-2	TRBJ1-2	.	CASSRQGAGYTF	TGTGCCAGCAGCCGACAGGGGGCTGGCTACACCTTC
TRBD1	TRBV14	TRBJ1-6	.	CASSQDRYRGNSPLHF	TGTGCCAGCAGCCAAGATCGTTACAGGGGAAATTCACCCCTCCACTTT
.	TRBV19	TRBJ2-2	few	CASSPRANTGELFF	TGTGCCAGTAGTCCCAGGGCGAACACCGGGGAGCTGTTTTTT
.	TRBV5-1	TRBJ1-2	.	CASSLSGVHGYTF	TGCGCCAGCAGCTTGTCCGGGGTCCATGGCTACACCTTC
TRBD1	TRBV19	TRBJ1-6	few	CASSIGGTGDSPLHF	TGTGCCAGTAGTATAGGGGGGACAGGGGATTCACCCCTCCACTTT
.	TRBV11-1	TRBJ2-2	.	CASSVSLGAGELFF	TGTGCCAGCAGCGTATCCCTGGGAGCCGGGGAGCTGTTTTTT
.	TRBV30	TRBJ2-2	.	CAWSTTLSGELFF	TGTGCCTGGAGTACCACATTATCCGGGGAGCTGTTTTTT
TRBD2	TRBV7-3	TRBJ2-2	.	CASSTSGGVNTGELFF	TGTGCCAGCAGCACCTCGGGAGGGGTGAACACCGGGGAGCTGTTTTTT
.	TRBV4-3	TRBJ2-1	.	CASSQGYRNYNEQFF	TGCGCCAGCAGCCAGGGCTACAGGAATTACAATGAGCAGTTCTTC
.	TRBV5-1	TRBJ1-2	.	CASSLGLQGNYGYTF	TGCGCCAGCAGCTTGGGACTTCAGGGTAACTATGGCTACACCTTC
TRBD1	TRBV9	TRBJ2-7	.	CASSVGGQGLYEQYF	TGTGCCAGCAGCGTAGGGGGACAGGGCCTCTACGAGCAGTACTTC
TRBD2	TRBV30	TRBJ2-4	few	CASSGGLAKNIQYF	TGTGCCTCTAGCGGGGGGCTAGCCAAAAACATTCAGTACTTC
TRBD2	TRBV2	TRBJ2-7	.	CASSRETSGLSYEQYF	TGTGCCAGCAGTCGAGAAACTAGCGGGCTCTCCTACGAGCAGTACTTC
.	TRBV6-5	TRBJ1-1	once	CASTLQGGNTEAFF	TGTGCCAGCACCCTACAGGGCGGGAACACTGAAGCTTTCTTT
.	TRBV21-1	TRBJ2-3	.	CASSCGGVSTDTQYF	TGTGCCAGCAGTTGTGGCGGGGTGAGCACAGATACGCAGTATTTT
.	TRBV9	TRBJ2-1	.	CASSVGLVGNEQFF	TGTGCCAGCAGCGTAGGACTAGTTGGCAATGAGCAGTTCTTC
TRBD2	TRBV10-3	TRBJ2-1	.	CAISEAKTSGNYNEQFF	TGTGCCATCAGTGAGGCTAAGACTAGCGGCAACTACAATGAGCAGTTCTTC
TRBD1	TRBV4-3	TRBJ1-1	.	CASSQVGTANTEAFF	TGCGCCAGCAGCCAAGTAGGGACAGCCAACACTGAAGCTTTCTTT
.	TRBV7-2	TRBJ1-2	.	CASSPDRNYGYTF	TGTGCCAGCAGCCCTGACAGGAACTATGGCTACACCTTC